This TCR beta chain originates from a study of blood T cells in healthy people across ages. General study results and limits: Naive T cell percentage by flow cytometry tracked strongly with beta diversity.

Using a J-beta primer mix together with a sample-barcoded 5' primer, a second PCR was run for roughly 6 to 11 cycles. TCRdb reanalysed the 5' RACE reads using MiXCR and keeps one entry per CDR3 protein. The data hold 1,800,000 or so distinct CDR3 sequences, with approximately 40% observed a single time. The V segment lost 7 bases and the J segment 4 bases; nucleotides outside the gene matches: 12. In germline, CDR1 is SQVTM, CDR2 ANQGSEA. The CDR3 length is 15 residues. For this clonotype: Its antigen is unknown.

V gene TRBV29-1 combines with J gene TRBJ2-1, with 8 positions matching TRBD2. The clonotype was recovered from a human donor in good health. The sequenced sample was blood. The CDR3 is CSAMAGTSPYNEQFF. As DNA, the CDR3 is TGCAGCGCTATGGCCGGGACTAGTCCTTACAATGAGCAGTTCTTC.